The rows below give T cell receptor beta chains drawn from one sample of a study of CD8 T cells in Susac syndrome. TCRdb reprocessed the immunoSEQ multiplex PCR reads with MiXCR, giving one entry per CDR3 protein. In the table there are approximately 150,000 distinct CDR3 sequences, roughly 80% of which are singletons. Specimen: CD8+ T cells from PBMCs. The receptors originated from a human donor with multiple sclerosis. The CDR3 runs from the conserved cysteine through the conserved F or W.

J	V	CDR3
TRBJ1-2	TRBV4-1	CASSQVGEADGYTF
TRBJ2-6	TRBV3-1	CAFHYADRDAGANVLTF
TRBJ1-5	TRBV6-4	CASRPFDNRDLVSNQPQHF
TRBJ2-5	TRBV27	CASSLSGAIETQYF
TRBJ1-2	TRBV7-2	CASSLVQGFYGYTF
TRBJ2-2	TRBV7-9	CASSLIQNTGELFF
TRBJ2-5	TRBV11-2	CASKVTQGFQETQYF
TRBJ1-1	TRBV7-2	CASSFRGKNTEAFF
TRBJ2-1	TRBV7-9	CASGAGVDEQFF
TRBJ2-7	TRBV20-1	CSAIGQASYEQYF
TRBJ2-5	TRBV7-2	CASSLERPGLLRTETQYF
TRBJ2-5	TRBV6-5	CASSYSGGPRETQYF
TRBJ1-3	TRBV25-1	CASSESAISGNTIYF
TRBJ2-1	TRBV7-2	CASSFALADFYNEQFF
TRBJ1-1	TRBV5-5	CASSLGITTEAFF
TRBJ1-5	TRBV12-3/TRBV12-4	CASNLGESNQPQHF
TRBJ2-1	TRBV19	CASSKRGSYNEQFF
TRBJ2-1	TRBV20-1	CSARDLGQLYNEQFF
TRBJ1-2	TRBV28	CASRNGQGLDKYGYTF
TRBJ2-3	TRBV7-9	CASSSPASGSTDTQYF
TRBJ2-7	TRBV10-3	CAIIQDRLNYEQYF
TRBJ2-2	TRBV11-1	CASSSDLDRATGTNTGELFF
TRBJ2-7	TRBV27	CASSPIGSYYEQYF
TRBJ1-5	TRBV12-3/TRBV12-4	CASSYQGNQPQHF
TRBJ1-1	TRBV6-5	CASSQWGIEAFF
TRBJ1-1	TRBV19	CASLGYTEAFF
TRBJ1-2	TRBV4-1	CATGVAGGKDSGYTF
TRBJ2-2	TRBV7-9	CASSSSGTGELFF
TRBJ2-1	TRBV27	CASSSYAGADYNEQFF
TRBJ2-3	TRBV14	CASSPWSGGVPDTQYF
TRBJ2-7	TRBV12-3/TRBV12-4	CASSLVSTYEQYF
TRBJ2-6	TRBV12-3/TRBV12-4	CASTWGSGANVLTF
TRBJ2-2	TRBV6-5	CASSYFNTGELFF
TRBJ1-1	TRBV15	CATSTTGTTGAFF
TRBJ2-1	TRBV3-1	CASSRRQGREQFF
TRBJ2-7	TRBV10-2	CASSEDGPPSFYEQYF
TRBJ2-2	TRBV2	CASIGQGLHGELFF
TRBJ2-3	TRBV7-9	CASSSQGLAGPDTQYF
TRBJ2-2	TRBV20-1	CSASRTGTRSAGELFF
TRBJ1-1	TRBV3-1	CASSLRTGSGMNTEAFF
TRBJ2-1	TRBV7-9	CASSLGLAEFF
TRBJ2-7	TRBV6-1	CASTMTGWDEQYF
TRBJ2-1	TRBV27	CASSLGRTANEQFF
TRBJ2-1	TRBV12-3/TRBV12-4	CASSFISNEQFF
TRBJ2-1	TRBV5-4	CASTLPGQGVNEQFF
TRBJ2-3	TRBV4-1	CASSHRTDTQYF
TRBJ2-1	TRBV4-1	CASSQVPDNNEQFF
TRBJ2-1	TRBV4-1	CASSQYVGLDNEQFF
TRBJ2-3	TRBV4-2	CASSQDATDTQYF
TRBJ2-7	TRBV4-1	CASSQDRASSYEQYF
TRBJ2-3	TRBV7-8	CASSLVTADTQYF